The 6 T cell receptor beta chains presented below share a single source sample, sequenced in a study of cytomegalovirus exposure and HLA in healthy donors. The PCR had 60 Vbeta and 13 Jbeta primers. Generated by immunoSEQ multiplex PCR, the TCRdb table keeps only in-frame clones and is missing some. The sample lists 120,000 or so clones, 83% occurring once. Source material: PBMCs. The origin of the receptors is a woman in her forties in good health and CMV-seropositive.

The rearrangement joins TRBV5-1 to TRBJ2-1, with 8 bases aligning to TRBD2. Germline lookup yields CDR1 SGHRS and CDR2 YFSETQ. CDR3 length equals 14 residues. The junction had 8 bases not matched to a gene; V was cut back by 6 bases and J by 6 bases. The CDR3 protein is CASTLAEPSNEQFF. The CDR3 region has the DNA TGCGCCAGCACACTAGCGGAGCCCTCCAATGAGCAGTTCTTC.

The chain has TRBV7-9 and TRBJ2-5; 8 positions agree with TRBD2. Germline CDR1 is SEHNR and CDR2 is FQNEAQ (reference sequence). The CDR3 is 13 amino acids. With V trimmed by 7 bases and J by 3 bases, 4 bases remained unmatched. CDR3 bases: TGTGCCAGCACCATTAGCGGGAAAGAGACCCAGTACTTC. Translating gives CASTISGKETQYF.

The chain uses TRBV5-1 and TRBJ2-1; D gene uncertain. This CDR3 has 15 residues. Germline CDR1 reads SGHRS; CDR2 reads YFSETQ. V was pared by 1 base and J by 5 bases, with 13 bases between. The CDR3 DNA reads TGCGCCAGCAGCTTGTATGAGTCCCCCAACAATGAGCAGTTCTTC. As protein: CASSLYESPNNEQFF.

The CDR3 nucleotides are TGTGCCAGCCGGACTAGCGGAGCCTCCTACGAGCAGTACTTC. Translating gives CASRTSGASYEQYF. The V gene is TRBV25-1, the J gene TRBJ2-5; 10 nucleotides match TRBD2. The J call may be faulty, since TRBJ2-7 better matches the DNA end. Germline V gene lookup returns CDR1 MGHDK and CDR2 SYGVNS. The CDR3 contains 14 residues.

The gene calls are TRBV6-6 and TRBJ1-1; D is uncertain. The CDR3 sequence is 12 residues long. Germline loops: CDR1 MNHNY, CDR2 SVGAGI (reference sequence). Trimming shortened V by 6 bases and J by 0 bases, and 5 bases separated the two germline ends. CDR3 DNA sequence: TGTGCCAGCAGACAGCTGAACACTGAAGCTTTCTTT. It yields the protein CASRQLNTEAFF.

V is TRBV6-5 and J is TRBJ2-7; 9 bases match TRBD1. Germline CDR1 is MNHEY and CDR2 is SVGAGI. The CDR3 has 12 residues. DNA of the CDR3: TGTGCTTGCGGGACAGGGAGGGACGAGCAGTACTTC. Translated: CACGTGRDEQYF.